This TCR beta chain was identified in a study of CD8+ T cells in alopecia areata. Regarding the study as a whole: Scalp clonality decreased significantly with tofacitinib, and so did expanded CD8+ clones among the top 100. Persistence in scalp and blood during tofacitinib was observed for many expanded lesional clones.

Comments on this clone: Its antigen is currently unknown.

The treatment is: oral pan-JAK inhibitor, 5-10 mg twice daily. The investigators collected lesional scalp punch biopsies and peripheral blood from alopecia areata patients. This CDR3 has 12 amino acids. V shed 5 bases, J shed 6 bases, and the junction held 0 bases outside the gene matches. The germline gives CDR1 GTSNPN, CDR2 SVGIG (reference sequence). In each case, RNA was isolated and then reverse transcribed into cDNA as the sequencing template. Generated by immunoSEQ multiplex PCR, the TCRdb table keeps only in-frame clones and is missing some. In the table there are about 270,000 clones, 45% to 70% of which are singletons.

This specimen consisted of CD4+ T cells sorted from blood, obtained around week 54, from a patient treated with tofacitinib. The V call is TRBV30, the J call TRBJ1-5; 11 bases line up with TRBD1. The clonotype originates from a human donor with alopecia areata. CDR3 sequence (DNA): TGTGCCTGGGGACAGGGGGCTCAGCCCCAGCATTTT. As protein: CAWGQGAQPQHF. Supplemented by reference TRBV30 and TRBJ1-5, the full variable domain reads SQTIHQWPATLVQPVGSPLSLECTVEGTSNPNLYWYRQAAGRGLQLLFYSVGIGQISSEVPQNLSASRPQDRQFILSSKKLLLSDSGFYLCAWGQGAQPQHFGDGTRLSIL.